These T cell receptor beta chains were read from a single sample in a study of blood T cell repertoires in COVID-19. The protocol was immunoSEQ multiplex PCR, while the TCRdb copy is restricted to in-frame clones and leaves out a portion. Of 250,000 to 350,000 clones listed, 85% to 90% were seen once; the top ten hold around 9.3%. Sequenced material: PBMCs or T cells enriched from blood (not recorded which). These receptors all stem from a woman in her late teens or twenties who had recovered from COVID-19. Each CDR3 is given with its conserved first and last residue. Fields, in order: J gene, clone size, CDR3 length, V gene, D gene, CDR3 protein, CDR3 DNA. D genes are given only for firm matches. A clone size is listed for some rows: how often the clone was seen (once, few, many), or a class if it is expanded.

TRBJ1-2 | . | 15 | TRBV18 | . | CASSPLPGIDYGYTF | TGTGCCAGCTCACCTTTACCAGGGATAGACTATGGCTACACCTTC
TRBJ1-1 | once | 13 | TRBV11-2 | . | CASSSRSRVEAFF | TGTGCCAGCAGCTCTAGGAGTCGGGTTGAAGCTTTCTTT
TRBJ1-1 | . | 14 | TRBV7-9 | . | CASSLAGDGAEAFF | TGTGCCAGCAGCTTAGCCGGGGATGGGGCTGAAGCTTTCTTT
TRBJ2-3 | . | 18 | TRBV5-1 | TRBD2 | CASSFSERGAKGADTQYF | TGCGCCAGCAGCTTCAGCGAGCGGGGGGCCAAGGGGGCAGATACGCAGTATTTT
TRBJ1-1 | . | 15 | TRBV28 | . | CASSLTGVMGSEAFF | TGTGCCAGCAGTCTTACGGGAGTGATGGGCTCTGAAGCTTTCTTT
TRBJ2-1 | . | 16 | TRBV19 | TRBD2 | CASSGEGKGRYNEQFF | TGTGCCAGTAGCGGGGAGGGGAAGGGAAGGTACAATGAGCAGTTCTTC
TRBJ1-5 | . | 12 | TRBV10-3 | TRBD1 | CAISAGGQPQHF | TGTGCCATCAGTGCAGGGGGTCAGCCCCAGCATTTT
TRBJ2-7 | . | 14 | TRBV18 | . | CASSPGQITYEQYF | TGTGCCAGCTCACCCGGACAGATAACCTACGAGCAGTACTTC
TRBJ2-2 | . | 15 | TRBV18 | TRBD1 | CASSPGTGPSGELFF | TGTGCCAGCTCACCAGGGACAGGGCCCTCGGGGGAGCTGTTTTTT
TRBJ1-6 | few | 15 | TRBV3-1/TRBV3-2 | TRBD1 | CASNLSDRDSSPLHF | TGTGCCAGCAACCTCTCTGACAGGGATTCTTCACCCCTCCACTTT